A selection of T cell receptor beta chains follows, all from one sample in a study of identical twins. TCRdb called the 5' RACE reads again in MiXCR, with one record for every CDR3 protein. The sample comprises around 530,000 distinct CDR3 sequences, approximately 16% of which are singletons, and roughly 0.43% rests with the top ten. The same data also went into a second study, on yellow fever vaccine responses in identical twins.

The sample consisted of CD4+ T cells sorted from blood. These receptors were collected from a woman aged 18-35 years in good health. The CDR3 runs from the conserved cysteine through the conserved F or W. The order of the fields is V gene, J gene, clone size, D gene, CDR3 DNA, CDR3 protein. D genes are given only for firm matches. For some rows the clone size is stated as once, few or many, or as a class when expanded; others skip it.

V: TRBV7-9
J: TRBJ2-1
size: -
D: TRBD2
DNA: TGTGCCAGCAGCTCCCCTAGCGGGGGGCCAGCTGGGGGTGAGCAGTTCTTC
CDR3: CASSSPSGGPAGGEQFF

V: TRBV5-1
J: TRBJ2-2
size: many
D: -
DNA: TGCGCCAGCAGCGGGGGACGTACCGGGGAGCTGTTTTTT
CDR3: CASSGGRTGELFF

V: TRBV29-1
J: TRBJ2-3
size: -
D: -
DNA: TGCAGCGTTGGCGTGTCGGTTAGCACAGATACGCAGTATTTT
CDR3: CSVGVSVSTDTQYF

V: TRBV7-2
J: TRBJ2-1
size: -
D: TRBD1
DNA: TGTGCCAGCAGCTTATCGACAGGGTCGGGCTACAATGAGCAGTTCTTC
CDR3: CASSLSTGSGYNEQFF

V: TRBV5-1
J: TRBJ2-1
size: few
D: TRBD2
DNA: TGCGCCAGCAGCCCCGGAGCGGGGGTAGGGGAGCAGTTCTTC
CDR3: CASSPGAGVGEQFF

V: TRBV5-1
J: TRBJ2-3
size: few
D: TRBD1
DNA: TGCGCCAGCAGAGGACAGGGGTCAAACACAGATACGCAGTATTTT
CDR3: CASRGQGSNTDTQYF

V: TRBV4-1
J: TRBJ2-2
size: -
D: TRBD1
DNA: TGCGCCAGCAGGACCGGGACAGTGAACACCGGGGAGCTGTTTTTT
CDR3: CASRTGTVNTGELFF

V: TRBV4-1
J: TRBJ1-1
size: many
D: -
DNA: TGCGCCAGCAGCCAAGATTATTCACAAACTTCGATGAACACTGAAGCTTTCTTT
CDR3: CASSQDYSQTSMNTEAFF

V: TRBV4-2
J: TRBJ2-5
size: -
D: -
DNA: TGTGCCAGCAGCCAAGCTGGGGGTGGAGAGACCCAGTACTTC
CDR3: CASSQAGGGETQYF

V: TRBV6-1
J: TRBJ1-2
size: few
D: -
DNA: TGTGCCAGCAGTCCCAACGGGGGGGCTTCGGGAGGCTACACCTTC
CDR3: CASSPNGGASGGYTF

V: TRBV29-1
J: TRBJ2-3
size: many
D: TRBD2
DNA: TGCAGCGTTCTGACTAGCGGGATAGTGGATACGCAGTATTTT
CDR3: CSVLTSGIVDTQYF

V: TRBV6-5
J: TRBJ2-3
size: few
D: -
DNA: TGTGCCAGCAGTTACCGGAGCACAGATACGCAGTATTTT
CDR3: CASSYRSTDTQYF

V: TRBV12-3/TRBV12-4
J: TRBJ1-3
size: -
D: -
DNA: TGTGCCAGCAGTTTAGAAGTTTCCTCCTCTGGAAACACCATATATTTT
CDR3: CASSLEVSSSGNTIYF

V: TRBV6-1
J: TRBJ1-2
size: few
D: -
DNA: TGTGCCAGCAGTGAGGGTCCTTCTGGCTACACCTTC
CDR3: CASSEGPSGYTF

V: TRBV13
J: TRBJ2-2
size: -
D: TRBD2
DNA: TGTGCCAGCAGCATCCGGACTAGCGGGAGGACCGGGGAGCTGTTTTTT
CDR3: CASSIRTSGRTGELFF

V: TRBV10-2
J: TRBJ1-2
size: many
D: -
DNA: TGCGCCAGCAGTGAGATTCGCGCCAGGACAGCCTATGGCTACACCTTC
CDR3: CASSEIRARTAYGYTF

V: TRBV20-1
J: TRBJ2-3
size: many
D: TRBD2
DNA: TGCAGTGCTAGCGGGAGGACAGATACGCAGTATTTT
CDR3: CSASGRTDTQYF

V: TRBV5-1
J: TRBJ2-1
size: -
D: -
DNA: TGCGCCAGCAGTCCGGTGGTACACTCCTACAATGAGCAGTTCTTC
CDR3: CASSPVVHSYNEQFF

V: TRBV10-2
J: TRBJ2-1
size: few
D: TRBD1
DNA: TGCGCCAGCTGTAGGACAGGGCCAAGCTCCTACAATGAGCAGTTCTTC
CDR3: CASCRTGPSSYNEQFF

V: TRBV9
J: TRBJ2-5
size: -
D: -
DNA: TGTGCCAGCAGCGTAGACGCGGGGGCCGGGGAGACCCAGTACTTC
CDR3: CASSVDAGAGETQYF

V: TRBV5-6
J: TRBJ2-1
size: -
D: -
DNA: TGTGCCAGCAGCTTGGGTTGGGGGTCCTACAATGAGCAGTTCTTC
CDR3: CASSLGWGSYNEQFF

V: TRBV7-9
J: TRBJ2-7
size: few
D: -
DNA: TGTGCCAGCAGCGCCCGGGCGGGGACCTACGAGCAGTACTTC
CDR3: CASSARAGTYEQYF

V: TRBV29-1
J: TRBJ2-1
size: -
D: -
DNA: TGCAGCGTTGTAGGTCAAGGACAGCTATACAATGAGCAGTTCTTC
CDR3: CSVVGQGQLYNEQFF

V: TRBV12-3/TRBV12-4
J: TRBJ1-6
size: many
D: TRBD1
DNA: TGTGCCAGCAGTTTGTCCAGGGGGAATTCACCCCTCCACTTT
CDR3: CASSLSRGNSPLHF

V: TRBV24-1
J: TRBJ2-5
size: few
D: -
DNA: TGTGCCACCAGTGTGGGGGGCCAACAAGAGACCCAGTACTTC
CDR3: CATSVGGQQETQYF

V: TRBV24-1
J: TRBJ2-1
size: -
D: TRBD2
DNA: TGTGCCACCAGTGATTCGCCTAGCGGAAGCTACAATGAGCAGTTCTTC
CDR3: CATSDSPSGSYNEQFF